This T cell receptor beta chain is drawn from a study of metastatic and nonmetastatic thyroid tumors. Ahead of thyroid surgery, no patient had received treatment of any kind. TCRdb reanalyzed the PCR reads with MiXCR. The profile shows roughly 38,000 clones, about 12% of them singletons. The CDR3 contains 16 residues. Per germline, CDR1 MRHNA and CDR2 SNTAGT. The origin of this receptor is a male donor with papillary thyroid cancer or a benign thyroid nodule (not recorded which). Some clones in this sample may be carry-over from other donors' samples. The rearrangement uses TRBV6-4 and TRBJ2-3, with TRBD2 matching 9 bases. Input material: blood. Here the CDR3 reads CGCSDSAGGSTDTQYF. DNA of the CDR3: TGTGGGTGCAGTGACTCGGCGGGAGGGAGCACAGATACGCAGTATTTT.